The sequence of this TCR beta chain was determined in a study of blood T cell repertoires in COVID-19. Study-level background: Italy, Spain and the United States were the sources of the convalescent and acute COVID-19 samples. In each case, the material was cDNA or gDNA derived from T cells, B-cell-depleted T cells, or PBMCs.

Resolution of symptoms, clearance, or two negative PCRs was present in recovered Cohort 3 donors. Original methodology: Counts of nucleated cells, estimated from reference gene primer amplification, were obtained. This table comes from immunoSEQ multiplex PCR, and its TCRdb copy is limited to in-frame clones, with some not included. The DNA gave D and trimming, while V, J and clone size come from that table. The sample has 250,000 to 350,000 clones, more than 80% seen once. Germline V gene data show CDR1 as MNHEY and CDR2 as SVGAGI. This CDR3 comprises 14 residues. The trim removed 5 bases at V and 1 base at J, leaving 5 bases unmatched.

The chain is built from TRBV6-5 and TRBJ2-7; 7 nucleotides line up with TRBD2. The sample taken for sequencing was PBMCs or T cells enriched from blood (not recorded which). This clonotype was obtained from a woman aged 25 to 39 who had recovered from COVID-19. CDR3 region: CASSMTSLSYEQYF. In DNA form, the CDR3 reads TGTGCCAGCAGTATGACTAGCTTGTCCTACGAGCAGTACTTC.